Following are 20 T cell receptor gamma chains from one sample sequenced in a study of gamma delta lymphoproliferative disorders and STAT genes. PBMCs from patients and controls supplied the genomic DNA for sequencing. TCRdb repeated clone calling on the multiplex PCR reads with CATT. The table lists around 2,500 gamma-chain clones, around a fifth of them singletons, with 58% in the top ten. Sequenced material: blood. The receptor source for this set is a human donor with gamma-delta T-cell large granular lymphocyte leukemia.

V gene TRGV2 combines with J gene TRGJ1 or TRGJ2. As TCRdb names no J gene, one was assigned here on the basis of a DNA match to germline. V trimming: 2 bases; J trimming: 9 bases; junction bases outside the gene matches: 10. Per germline, CDR1 EGSNGY and CDR2 YDSYNSKV. The CDR3 is 13 residues long. The chain's CDR3 is CATWDALRLKKLF. The CDR3 DNA reads TGTGCCACCTGGGACGCCCTACGCCTTAAGAAACTCTTT.

Written as DNA, the CDR3 is TGTGCCACCTGGGACCCCGATAATCTCTTT. Translated, it gives CATWDPDNLF. The V gene is TRGV2, but the J gene lacks a call. The CDR3 contains 10 residues. From germline, CDR1 is EGSNGY and CDR2 YDSYNSKV.

This chain joins TRGV4 and TRGJ1 or TRGJ2. The J gene was missing in TCRdb and was found by matching the end of the DNA to germline. Germline lookup yields CDR1 EGSTGY and CDR2 YDSYTSSV. V dropped 0 bases and J dropped 3; count of bases not matched to a gene: 8. The CDR3 length is 15 residues. As DNA, the CDR3 is TGTGCCACCTGGGATGGGCGCCTTGTTTATTATAAGAAACTCTTT. Residues: CATWDGRLVYYKKLF.

Comment on this clone: This sample also contains other DNA sequences that code for the same CDR3. The chain has TRGV8 and TRGJP. TCRdb carries no J gene annotation; the J gene was assigned here by matching the DNA with germline. After removal of 0 bases from V and 17 bases from J, the junction contained 19 bases not matched to a gene. From germline, CDR1 is VENAVY and CDR2 YDSYNSRV. The CDR3 sequence is 18 residues long. This CDR3 is CATWDRQAARVGQKIKVF. The CDR3 DNA reads TGTGCCACCTGGGATAGGCAGGCAGCAAGAGTTGGGCAAAAAATCAAGGTATTT.

This clone has just one count. The chain couples TRGV10 to TRGJ1 or TRGJ2. The J gene, left out of TCRdb, was set here by checking the DNA against germline. TRGV10 is known as an ORF, though its function is uncertain. With V trimmed by 8 bases and J by 10 bases, 9 bases remained unmatched. The CDR3 runs to 11 residues. CDR3 nucleotide sequence: TGTGCTGCGTGGGTTCAACCCAAGAAACTCTTT. It encodes CAAWVQPKKLF.

This clone was detected only a few times. The protein listed by TCRdb differs at residue 6 from the translated DNA, so the DNA translation is shown. Distinct nucleotide sequences in the sample also encode this CDR3. The chain uses TRGV9 and TRGJ1 or TRGJ2. TCRdb lists no J gene, so it was determined here by aligning the DNA to germline. CDR3 length: 13 amino acids. V shed 2 bases, J shed 0 bases, and the junction held 1 base outside the gene matches. CDR1 and CDR2 (germline): GITISATS, ISYDGTV (reference sequence). The CDR3 DNA reads as TGTGCCTTGTGGGAGGGGAATTATTATAAGAAACTCTTT. It encodes CALWEGNYYKKLF.

About this clone: Other DNA sequences in the same sample also yield this CDR3. V is TRGV2 and J is TRGJ1 or TRGJ2. The J gene is not listed in TCRdb, so it was assigned here from a DNA match to germline. The junction had 3 bases not matched to a gene; V was cut back by 1 base and J by 3 bases. Germline lookup yields CDR1 EGSNGY and CDR2 YDSYNSKV. CDR3 length equals 13 residues. The CDR3: CATWDGFYYKKLF. In nucleotides, the CDR3 is TGTGCCACCTGGGACGGATTTTATTATAAGAAACTCTTT.

The chain uses TRGV8 and TRGJ1 or TRGJ2. TCRdb does not report a J gene; here it was assigned by matching the DNA to germline references. V gave up 2 bases and J gave up 11 bases; unmatched junction bases: 15. Looked up from germline, CDR1 is VENAVY and CDR2 is YDSYNSRV. This CDR3 is built from 14 residues. CDR3 coding DNA: TGTGCCACCTGGGATACGGGGCGAGTTTCGGAGAAACTCTTT. This codes for CATWDTGRVSEKLF.

This clone has just a few counts. The rearrangement joins TRGV8 to TRGJ1 or TRGJ2. TCRdb carries no J gene annotation; the J gene was assigned here by matching the DNA with germline. The germline CDR1 and CDR2 sequences are VENAVY and YDSYNSRV. This CDR3 contains 12 residues. The J segment lost 11 bases and the V segment lost 3 bases, leaving 10 bases of the junction unmatched. In DNA form, the CDR3 reads TGTGCCACCTGGGATCATGAAGCCCAGAAACTCTTT. Residues: CATWDHEAQKLF.

Only a few counts were recorded for this clone. The V call is TRGV4, the J call TRGJ1 or TRGJ2. TCRdb records no J gene; here it was assigned by comparing the DNA to germline. The CDR3 contains 10 residues. The V gene end was trimmed by 9 bases and the J gene end by 12 bases; junction bases not matched to a gene: 11. The germline V gene has CDR1 EGSTGY and CDR2 YDSYTSSV. CDR3 bases: TGTGCCACCCCCTATCAGGGGAAACTCTTT. Amino acid sequence: CATPYQGKLF.

About this clone: In the same sample, other DNA sequences code for this CDR3. V gene TRGV8 combines with J gene TRGJP. TCRdb gives no J gene; it was assigned here by matching the DNA to germline. CDR1 is VENAVY and CDR2 is YDSYNSRV in the germline V gene. This CDR3 is 18 amino acids long. V lost 0 bases, J lost 17 bases, and 19 bases stayed unmatched. DNA for the CDR3: TGTGCCACCTGGGATAGGCAGGCCGCAAGAGTTGGGCAAAAAATCAAGGTATTT. This sequence encodes CATWDRQAARVGQKIKVF.

The rearrangement joins TRGV2 to TRGJP1. The J gene, absent from TCRdb, was called here by matching the DNA to germline. Trimming cost V 4 bases and J 4 bases; bases outside gene matches: 6. The CDR3 runs 14 residues. Germline CDR1 reads EGSNGY; CDR2 reads YDSYNSKV. CDR3 in amino acids: CATWESFTGWFKIF. CDR3 in DNA: TGTGCCACCTGGGAATCTTTCACTGGTTGGTTCAAGATATTT.

By sample fraction, this clone is medium-sized (0.01 to 0.1%). This chain links TRGV4 with TRGJP2. The J gene is absent in TCRdb and was assigned here via DNA matching to germline. The junction had 12 bases not matched to a gene; V was cut back by 9 bases and J by 2 bases. The CDR3 is 15 residues long. Looked up from germline, CDR1 is EGSTGY and CDR2 is YDSYTSSV. The CDR3 reads CATLHTMSSDWIKTF. The CDR3, as DNA: TGTGCCACCCTCCACACTATGAGTAGTGATTGGATCAAGACGTTT.

Remarks on this clone: The DNA is omitted, as the CDR3 cannot be located on it reliably, and the CDR3 follows TCRdb's listing. The J gene has no call, while the V gene is TRGV11. TRGV11 is flagged as an ORF with uncertain function. Counting both end residues, the CDR3 totals 15 amino acids. The CDR3 loop reads CTTVPAGLAHHKKLF.

This clone has a handful of counts. V is TRGV9 and J is TRGJ1 or TRGJ2. Here the J gene came from matching the DNA to germline, since TCRdb omits it. The CDR3 spans 15 residues. The germline CDR1 and CDR2 sequences are GITISATS and ISYDGTV (reference sequence). The V segment lost 1 base and the J segment 6 bases; nucleotides outside the gene matches: 12. Here the CDR3 DNA reads TGTGCCTTGTGGGAGGTCCAAAGGCCAGCTTATAAGAAACTCTTT. Protein sequence: CALWEVQRPAYKKLF.

This clone was recorded a few times. V and J are TRGV8 and TRGJ1 or TRGJ2. Because TCRdb records no J gene, it was assigned here through a match of the DNA to germline. This CDR3 is 11 amino acids long. Losses at the gene ends were 3 bases for V and 9 bases for J; bases not matched to a gene: 5. Germline lookup yields CDR1 VENAVY and CDR2 YDSYNSRV. The CDR3 DNA sequence: TGTGCCACCTGGGATCTTCTTAAGAAACTCTTT. It translates to CATWDLLKKLF.

Within the sample, this clone is medium-sized. The rearrangement uses TRGV10 and TRGJP1. TCRdb is silent on the J gene; assignment here came from matching the DNA to germline. TRGV10 is recorded as an ORF, its role being uncertain. This CDR3 contains 14 residues. The ends lost 8 bases at V and 4 bases at J; junction bases unmatched: 8. CDR3 protein: CAAWDRFTGWFKIF. In DNA form, the CDR3 reads TGTGCTGCGTGGGATAGGTTCACTGGTTGGTTCAAGATATTT.

The gene calls are TRGV3 and TRGJP1. TCRdb supplies no J gene; here it was assigned by aligning the nucleotide sequence to germline. V lost 1 base and J lost 5; bases outside the gene matches: 7. This CDR3 comprises 15 residues. Germline V CDR1 and CDR2: VTNTFY, YDVSTARD (reference sequence). CDR3 protein: CATWDRKGTGWFKIF. CDR3 bases: TGTGCCACCTGGGACAGAAAGGGGACTGGTTGGTTCAAGATATTT.

The J gene is TRGJP2, the V gene TRGV10. Assignment of the J gene here rests on matching the DNA to germline, because TCRdb gives none. TRGV10 is known as an ORF, though its function is uncertain. The CDR3 covers 14 residues. The J segment lost 3 bases and the V segment lost 8 bases, leaving 7 bases of the junction unmatched. For the CDR3, the DNA is TGTGCTGCGTGGGATAGGGGTAGTGATTGGATCAAGACGTTT. Translating gives CAAWDRGSDWIKTF.

This chain links TRGV9 with TRGJ1 or TRGJ2. The J gene was not available in TCRdb and was assigned here by matching the DNA to germline segments. The V segment lost 5 bases and the J segment 2 bases; nucleotides outside the gene matches: 9. The CDR3 extends over 14 amino acids. Germline assignment: CDR1 GITISATS and CDR2 ISYDGTV (reference sequence). The CDR3 bases are TGTGCCTTGTGGGGGGTCGAGGATTATTATAAGAAACTCTTT. Its protein is CALWGVEDYYKKLF.